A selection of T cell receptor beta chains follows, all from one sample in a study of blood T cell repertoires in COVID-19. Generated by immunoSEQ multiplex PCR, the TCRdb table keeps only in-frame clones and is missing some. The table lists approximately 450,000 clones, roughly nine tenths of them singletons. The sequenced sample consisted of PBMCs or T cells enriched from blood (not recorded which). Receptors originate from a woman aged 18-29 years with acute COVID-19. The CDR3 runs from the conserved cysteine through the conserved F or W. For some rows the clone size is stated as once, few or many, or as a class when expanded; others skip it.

cdr3_aa: CASSWGAGLEQYF; clone_size: once; j_call: TRBJ2-7; v_call: TRBV5-1
cdr3_aa: CASTLSGELFF; clone_size: NA; j_call: TRBJ2-2; v_call: TRBV3-1/TRBV3-2
cdr3_aa: CASSKEDNEQFF; clone_size: NA; j_call: TRBJ2-1; v_call: TRBV18
cdr3_aa: CASSTRQAYGYTF; clone_size: few; j_call: TRBJ1-2; v_call: TRBV6-5
cdr3_aa: CASSERQGLSEAFF; clone_size: NA; j_call: TRBJ1-1; v_call: TRBV5-1
cdr3_aa: CASSKGQRTDTQYF; clone_size: NA; j_call: TRBJ2-3; v_call: TRBV19
cdr3_aa: CASSLARVDYGYTF; clone_size: once; j_call: TRBJ1-2; v_call: TRBV5-1
cdr3_aa: CASSLVNEQYF; clone_size: NA; j_call: TRBJ2-7; v_call: TRBV7-9
cdr3_aa: CASSSGLDSYEQYF; clone_size: NA; j_call: TRBJ2-7; v_call: TRBV7-9
cdr3_aa: CASSGASGRNYNEQFF; clone_size: once; j_call: TRBJ2-1; v_call: TRBV6-1
cdr3_aa: CASSVGRDQETQYF; clone_size: once; j_call: TRBJ2-5; v_call: TRBV10-1
cdr3_aa: CASSQLLSSYEQYF; clone_size: NA; j_call: TRBJ2-7; v_call: TRBV4-3
cdr3_aa: CARRYGTGAFGNQPQHF; clone_size: NA; j_call: TRBJ1-5; v_call: TRBV19
cdr3_aa: CASIVSLYNEQFF; clone_size: NA; j_call: TRBJ2-1; v_call: TRBV6-5
cdr3_aa: CASSLRGGVEQYF; clone_size: NA; j_call: TRBJ2-7; v_call: TRBV7-9
cdr3_aa: CASSPSTGVNTEAFF; clone_size: NA; j_call: TRBJ1-1; v_call: TRBV27
cdr3_aa: CASSLSKTGGLETQYF; clone_size: NA; j_call: TRBJ2-5; v_call: TRBV7-2
cdr3_aa: CASSSTGSRGYTF; clone_size: few; j_call: TRBJ1-2; v_call: TRBV7-9
cdr3_aa: CASSQPKDRGPYEQYF; clone_size: NA; j_call: TRBJ2-7; v_call: TRBV4-3
cdr3_aa: CASSFASSFDEQYF; clone_size: NA; j_call: TRBJ2-7; v_call: TRBV7-9
cdr3_aa: CASSEASEQFF; clone_size: NA; j_call: TRBJ2-1; v_call: TRBV2
cdr3_aa: CASSLAGANMNTEAFF; clone_size: few; j_call: TRBJ1-1; v_call: TRBV5-1
cdr3_aa: CASSLSTDYNSPLHF; clone_size: few; j_call: TRBJ1-6; v_call: TRBV7-2
cdr3_aa: CASSTQGQGYTF; clone_size: NA; j_call: TRBJ1-2; v_call: TRBV6-2/TRBV6-3
cdr3_aa: CASSPYAGPYEQYF; clone_size: NA; j_call: TRBJ2-7; v_call: TRBV4-3
cdr3_aa: CASSPRPGLETPYEQYF; clone_size: NA; j_call: TRBJ2-7; v_call: TRBV7-9
cdr3_aa: CASGWLASSEQYF; clone_size: NA; j_call: TRBJ2-7; v_call: TRBV19
cdr3_aa: CASRFRTSGRTDTQYF; clone_size: once; j_call: TRBJ2-3; v_call: TRBV6-6